This passage covers 12 T cell receptor beta chains from one sample sequenced in a study of cytomegalovirus exposure and HLA in healthy donors. Libraries were prepared by immunoSEQ multiplex PCR; TCRdb keeps only in-frame clonotypes and omits some of them. The sample consists of roughly 130,000 clones, around 85% of them appearing once. The sequencing input was PBMCs. Receptors originate from a man between 18 and 29 years old in good health and CMV-seronegative.

This chain connects TRBV5-1 to TRBJ2-2; weak D call: TRBD1 (6 bases). In germline, CDR1 is SGHRS, CDR2 YFSETQ. V was trimmed by 4 bases and J by 4 bases, leaving 17 bases between them. The CDR3 has 16 residues. The CDR3 protein is CASSLLQGAGTGELFF. For the CDR3, the DNA is TGCGCCAGCAGCCTATTACAGGGTGCAGGCACCGGGGAGCTGTTTTTT.

The chain joins TRBV5-1 to TRBJ2-7; D remains ambiguous. Trimming took off 2 bases at V and 0 bases at J, with 12 bases between the two ends. The germline V gene has CDR1 SGHRS and CDR2 YFSETQ. This CDR3 is built from 15 residues. This CDR3 reads CASSFGSYPSYEQYF. In nucleotides, the CDR3 is TGCGCCAGCAGCTTCGGGTCTTACCCCTCCTACGAGCAGTACTTC.

This clone was recorded a few times. The V call is TRBV5-4, the J call TRBJ1-5, with 11 nucleotides matching TRBD1. From germline, CDR1 is SGHNT and CDR2 YYREEE (reference sequence). V was clipped by 4 bases and J by 7 bases; unmatched bases: 4. The CDR3 has 14 residues. The CDR3 reads CASSLGTGGQPQHF. Here the CDR3 DNA reads TGTGCCAGCAGCCTAGGGACAGGGGGGCAGCCCCAGCATTTT.

This chain connects TRBV19 to TRBJ1-1; D is possibly TRBD1 (5 bases). The germline V and J ends were trimmed by 3 bases and 6 bases, with 20 bases remaining between them. Germline V lookup: CDR1 LNHDA, CDR2 SQIVND (reference sequence). The CDR3 has 16 residues. Here the CDR3 DNA reads TGTGCCAGTAGTATTTGGTGGAGGGGAAGGGACCCTGAAGCTTTCTTT. This encodes CASSIWWRGRDPEAFF.

The CDR3, as DNA: TGTGCCAGCAGCTTTCAAAGGAGACCCGGGGAGCTGTTTTTT. Translation gives CASSFQRRPGELFF. V gene TRBV7-8 combines with J gene TRBJ2-2, with unresolved D. With 3 bases removed from V and 6 bases from J, the gap between germline ends came to 11 bases. This CDR3 region has 14 residues. From germline, CDR1 is SGHVS and CDR2 FQNEAQ.

The V and J genes are TRBV19 and TRBJ2-1; maybe TRBD1 (5 bases). Trimming took 2 bases from V and 6 from J, leaving 8 bases between them. Germline CDR1 LNHDA, CDR2 SQIVND (reference sequence). This CDR3 spans 13 amino acids. The CDR3 nucleotides are TGTGCCAGTAGTATAAGGGGCCCCAATGAGCAGTTCTTC. Its protein is CASSIRGPNEQFF.

This chain connects TRBV10-3 to TRBJ2-1, with D possibly being TRBD1 (5 bases). Germline V lookup: CDR1 ENHRY, CDR2 SYGVKD. V lost 3 bases, J lost 7 bases, and 31 bases lay in between. This CDR3 is 20 amino acids long. The CDR3 loop is CAISDGHFYIDRVVVNEQFF. The CDR3 DNA is TGTGCCATCAGTGACGGTCACTTCTACATAGACAGAGTAGTGGTGAATGAGCAGTTCTTC.

The rearrangement joins TRBV5-1 to TRBJ2-1; 12 positions agree with TRBD2. Trimming took 7 bases from V and 7 from J; bases not matched to a gene: 3. The germline V gene has CDR1 SGHRS and CDR2 YFSETQ. This CDR3 is built from 13 residues. For the CDR3, the DNA is TGCGCCAGCGGGACTAGCGGGTATAATGAGCAGTTCTTC. Residues: CASGTSGYNEQFF.

The gene calls are TRBV4-3 and TRBJ2-1, with D possibly TRBD2 on 6 matching bases. This CDR3 is built from 13 residues. The germline V gene encodes CDR1 LGHNA and CDR2 YSLEER. V was shortened by 2 bases and J by 10 bases, with 12 bases between the two germline ends. The CDR3 DNA reads TGCGCCAGCAGCCAAAAGGCGGGGAGCGAGCAGTTCTTC. Its protein is CASSQKAGSEQFF.

This chain uses TRBV5-1 with TRBJ2-7; D is possibly TRBD1 (6 bases). The CDR3 runs to 14 residues. Per the germline V gene, CDR1 is SGHRS and CDR2 is YFSETQ. V gave up 7 bases and J gave up 3 bases, with 17 bases separating them. This CDR3 reads CASRPPGQHYEQYF. CDR3 DNA sequence: TGCGCCAGCCGCCCCCCGGGACAACACTACGAGCAGTACTTC.

This chain connects TRBV7-2 to TRBJ2-4; 7 bases agree with TRBD1. Germline values: CDR1 SGHTA, CDR2 FQGNSA. Losses at the gene ends were 3 bases for V and 0 bases for J; bases not matched to a gene: 2. This CDR3 region has 15 residues. The CDR3 nucleotides are TGTGCCAGCAGCTTGAACAGGGGAGCCAAAAACATTCAGTACTTC. Its protein is CASSLNRGAKNIQYF.

This chain connects TRBV6-1 to TRBJ2-2; D not resolved. CDR1 and CDR2 (germline): MNHNS, SASEGT. The length of the CDR3 is 14 residues. V shed 10 bases and J shed 1 base, with 13 bases lying between them. The chain's CDR3 is CAISWAGNTGELFF. The DNA of the CDR3 is TGTGCCATATCCTGGGCCGGGAACACCGGGGAGCTGTTTTTT.